These 14 T cell receptor beta chains share one sample of origin, sequenced in a study of T-cell memory formation after mild COVID-19. TCRdb re-analysed the 5' RACE reads in MiXCR, keeping a single row per CDR3 protein. The profile shows around 300,000 distinct CDR3 sequences, approximately 13% of them singletons. What was sequenced was PBMCs or a T cell subset sorted from them (not recorded which). The receptors come from a man younger than 35 who had mild COVID-19 (a few samples of this study predate the infection). Cell type and time point are not known.

In this sample, this clonotype turned up many times. The V gene is TRBV6-1, the J gene TRBJ2-1; 10 positions match TRBD2. This CDR3 is built from 15 residues. The germline gives CDR1 MNHNS, CDR2 SASEGT. J lost 5 bases, V lost 4 bases, and 5 bases had no gene match. CDR3: CASSGIAGGNNEQFF. The CDR3 DNA reads as TGTGCCAGCAGTGGCATAGCGGGGGGAAACAATGAGCAGTTCTTC.

This clonotype was detected many times. This chain uses TRBV5-1 with TRBJ2-2; D not resolved. Germline V gene data show CDR1 as SGHRS and CDR2 as YFSETQ. V lost 3 bases, J lost 2 bases, and 8 bases lay in between. The CDR3 runs 14 residues. CDR3 protein: CASSSDGNTGELFF. DNA of the CDR3: TGCGCCAGCAGCTCAGACGGTAACACCGGGGAGCTGTTTTTT.

This clonotype was picked up a small number of times. V and J are TRBV7-2 and TRBJ2-7, with 7 bases aligning to TRBD1. The CDR3 loop spans 14 amino acids. Trimming took 1 base from V and 3 from J; bases not matched to a gene: 3. Germline V CDR1 and CDR2: SGHTA, FQGNSA. CDR3 in DNA: TGTGCCAGCAGCTTAGGGCGGACAGGCTACGAGCAGTACTTC. This codes for CASSLGRTGYEQYF.

This clonotype appeared a few times. V gene TRBV20-1 combines with J gene TRBJ2-3; the match to TRBD2 covers 8 bases. J gave up 2 bases and V 3 bases, and 4 bases lay outside the gene matches. Looked up from germline, CDR1 is DFQATT and CDR2 is SNEGSKA (reference sequence). The CDR3 is 14 amino acids. The CDR3 coding sequence is TGCAGTGCTAGTCCGGGGGGGCACACAGATACGCAGTATTTT. Translating it yields CSASPGGHTDTQYF.

This clonotype came up many times. The genes are TRBV12-3 or TRBV12-4 and TRBJ2-3; D ambiguous. The CDR3 sequence is 12 residues long. The germline V and J ends were trimmed by 6 bases and 4 bases, with 8 bases remaining between them. CDR3 protein: CASSSRADTQYF. Written as DNA, the CDR3 is TGTGCCAGCAGCTCTCGAGCAGATACGCAGTATTTT.

This clonotype appeared a few times. At one end the junction does not follow the germline gene, possibly because of a read error. V and J are TRBV6-1 and TRBJ2-3; 9 positions agree with TRBD1. The germline V gene encodes CDR1 MNHNS and CDR2 SASEGT. The CDR3 has 17 amino acids. As DNA, the CDR3 is TGTGCCAGAAGTGACCCACAGGGGGCCCCTAGCACAGATACGCAGTATTTT. Its translation: CARSDPQGAPSTDTQYF.

This clonotype was recorded at least ten times. The chain carries TRBV5-1 and TRBJ2-1; 9 nucleotides match TRBD1. Germline V gene data show CDR1 as SGHRS and CDR2 as YFSETQ. This CDR3 region has 18 residues. Germline trimming cut 4 bases from V and 0 bases from J; bases unmatched to any gene: 11. CDR3 DNA sequence: TGCGCCAGCAGCCCGGGATGGGGGACAGGGTCCTCCTACAATGAGCAGTTCTTC. Translated: CASSPGWGTGSSYNEQFF.

This CDR3 reads CSARTQGEQFF. CDR3 bases: TGCAGTGCCCGGACCCAAGGTGAGCAGTTCTTC. V usage is TRBV20-1 and J usage is TRBJ2-1; D unclear. The V and J ends lost 6 bases and 9 bases respectively, with 12 bases between them. The CDR3 has 11 amino acids. The V gene's germline CDR1 is DFQATT and CDR2 SNEGSKA (reference sequence).

This sequence joins TRBV7-8 and TRBJ2-7, with D possibly being TRBD1 (5 bases). The CDR3 contains 15 residues. The germline CDR1 and CDR2 sequences are SGHVS and FQNEAQ. V dropped 7 bases and J dropped 7 bases, with 23 bases sitting between them. DNA for the CDR3: TGTGCCAGCAACCAACTCTCGACAGTCCCTAGGGAGCAGTACTTC. As protein: CASNQLSTVPREQYF.

This clonotype was observed at least ten times. The chain has TRBV9 and TRBJ2-1; TRBD2 is a possible D gene (7 bases). This CDR3 comprises 15 residues. Trimming removed 0 bases from V and 4 bases from J, with 11 bases in between. The germline V gene encodes CDR1 SGDLS and CDR2 YYNGEE. CDR3 DNA sequence: TGTGCCAGCAGCGTAGGCGGGGGCGAATACAATGAGCAGTTCTTC. This gives the protein CASSVGGGEYNEQFF. The full variable domain, completed using reference TRBV9 and TRBJ2-1, is DSGVTQTPKHLITATGQRVTLRCSPRSGDLSVYWYQQSLDQGLQFLIQYYNGEERAKGNILERFSAQQFPDLHSELNLSSLELGDSALYFCASSVGGGEYNEQFFGPGTRLTVL.

Ten or more counts support this clonotype. The chain has TRBV3-1 and TRBJ1-1, with D unresolved. V lost 4 bases and J lost 2, with 11 bases in between. The germline CDR1 and CDR2 sequences are LGHDT and YNNKEL (reference sequence). This CDR3 is built from 14 residues. The CDR3 sequence is CASSPSEANTEAFF. DNA of the CDR3: TGTGCCAGCAGCCCGAGTGAGGCTAACACTGAAGCTTTCTTT.

This clonotype has more than one count but fewer than ten. This chain connects TRBV6-6 to TRBJ1-4; D is undetermined. CDR3 length: 15 residues. V was trimmed by 4 bases and J by 4 bases, leaving 13 bases between them. Germline V gene lookup returns CDR1 MNHNY and CDR2 SVGAGI (reference sequence). Here the CDR3 reads CASSSFSSLNEKLFF. DNA of the CDR3: TGTGCCAGCAGTTCCTTTAGCAGCCTTAATGAAAAACTGTTTTTT.

This clonotype came up many times. The chain couples TRBV7-2 to TRBJ1-5; tentative D call: TRBD1 (6 bases). CDR3 length: 13 residues. CDR1 is SGHTA, CDR2 FQGNSA, per germline. V was pared by 2 bases and J by 7 bases, with 9 bases between. The CDR3 region is CASSLTRGQPQHF. CDR3 coding DNA: TGTGCCAGCAGCTTAACAAGGGGGCAGCCCCAGCATTTT.

This clonotype was seen only a few times. This sequence joins TRBV10-3 and TRBJ2-1; possibly TRBD1 for D (6 bases). CDR3 size: 14 residues. From germline, CDR1 is ENHRY and CDR2 SYGVKD. Trimming removed 8 bases from V and 4 bases from J, with 15 bases in between. The CDR3 bases are TGTGCCATCTCTCGGCAGGGGTATTACAATGAGCAGTTCTTC. Protein: CAISRQGYYNEQFF.